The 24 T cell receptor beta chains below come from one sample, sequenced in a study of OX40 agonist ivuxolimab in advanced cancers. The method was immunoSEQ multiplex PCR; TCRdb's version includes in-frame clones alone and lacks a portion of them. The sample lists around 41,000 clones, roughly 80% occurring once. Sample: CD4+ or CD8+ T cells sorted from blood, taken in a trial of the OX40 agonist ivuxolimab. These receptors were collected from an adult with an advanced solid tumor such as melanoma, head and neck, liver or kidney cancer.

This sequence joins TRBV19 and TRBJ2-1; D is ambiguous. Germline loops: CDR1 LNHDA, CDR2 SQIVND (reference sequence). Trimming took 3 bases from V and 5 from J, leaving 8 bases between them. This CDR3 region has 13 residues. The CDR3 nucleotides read TGTGCCAGTAGTATGTATGGCAACAATGAGCAGTTCTTC. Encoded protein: CASSMYGNNEQFF.

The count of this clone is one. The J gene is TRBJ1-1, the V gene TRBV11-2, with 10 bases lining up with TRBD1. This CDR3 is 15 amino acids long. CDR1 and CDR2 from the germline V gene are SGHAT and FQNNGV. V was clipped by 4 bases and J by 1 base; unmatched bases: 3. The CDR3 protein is CASSSRQGANTEAFF. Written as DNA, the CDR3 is TGTGCCAGCAGCTCCCGACAGGGGGCGAACACTGAAGCTTTCTTT.

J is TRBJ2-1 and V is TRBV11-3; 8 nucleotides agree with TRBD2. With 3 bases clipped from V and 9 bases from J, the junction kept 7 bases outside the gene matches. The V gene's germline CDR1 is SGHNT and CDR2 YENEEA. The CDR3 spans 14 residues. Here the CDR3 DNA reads TGTGCCAGCAGCTTCAGGACTAGCATCCCTGAGCAGTTCTTC. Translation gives CASSFRTSIPEQFF.

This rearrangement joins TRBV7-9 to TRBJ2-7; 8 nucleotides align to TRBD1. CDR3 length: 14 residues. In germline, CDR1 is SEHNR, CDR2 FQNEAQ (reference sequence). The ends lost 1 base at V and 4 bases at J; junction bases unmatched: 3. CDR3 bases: TGTGCCAGCAGCTTAGGCGGACAGGGTTACGAGCAGTACTTC. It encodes CASSLGGQGYEQYF.

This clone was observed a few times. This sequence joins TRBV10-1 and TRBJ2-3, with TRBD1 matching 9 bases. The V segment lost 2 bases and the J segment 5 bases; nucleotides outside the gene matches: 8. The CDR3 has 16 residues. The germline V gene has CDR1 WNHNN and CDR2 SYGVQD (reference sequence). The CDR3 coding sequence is TGCGCCAGCAGTGAGATTACAGGGGGCGCGGGAGATACGCAGTATTTT. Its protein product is CASSEITGGAGDTQYF.

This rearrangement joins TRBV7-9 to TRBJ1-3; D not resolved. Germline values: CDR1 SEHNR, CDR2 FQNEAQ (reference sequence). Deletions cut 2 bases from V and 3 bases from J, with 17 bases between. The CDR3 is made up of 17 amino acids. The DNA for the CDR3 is TGTGCCAGCAGCTTACGGCCCGCTTCGGGAGGTGGAAACACCATATATTTT. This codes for CASSLRPASGGGNTIYF. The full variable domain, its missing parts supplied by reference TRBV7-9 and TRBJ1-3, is DTGVSQNPRHKITKRGQNVTFRCDPISEHNRLYWYRQTLGQGPEFLTYFQNEAQLEKSRLLSDRFSAERPKGSFSTLEIQRTEQGDSAMYLCASSLRPASGGGNTIYFGEGSWLTVV.

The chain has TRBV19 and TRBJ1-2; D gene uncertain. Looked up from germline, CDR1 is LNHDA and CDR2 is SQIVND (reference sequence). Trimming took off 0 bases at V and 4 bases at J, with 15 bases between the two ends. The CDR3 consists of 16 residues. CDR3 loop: CASSIDADGSFYGYTF. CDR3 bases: TGTGCCAGTAGTATAGATGCCGACGGTTCTTTCTATGGCTACACCTTC.

CDR3 amino acids: CASKGGASTDTQYF. The CDR3 region has the DNA TGTGCCAGCAAGGGTGGGGCTAGCACAGATACGCAGTATTTT. The V gene is TRBV6-1, the J gene TRBJ2-3, with D tentatively TRBD1 (5 bases). The CDR3 is 14 residues long. CDR1 is MNHNS, CDR2 SASEGT, per germline. V dropped 7 bases and J dropped 0 bases, with 11 bases sitting between them.

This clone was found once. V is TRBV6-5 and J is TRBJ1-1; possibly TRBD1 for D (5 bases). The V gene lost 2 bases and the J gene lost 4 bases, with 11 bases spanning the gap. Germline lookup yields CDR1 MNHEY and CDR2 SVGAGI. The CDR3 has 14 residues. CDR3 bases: TGTGCCAGCAGTTACATCGCGGGGGGCACTGAAGCTTTCTTT. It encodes CASSYIAGGTEAFF.

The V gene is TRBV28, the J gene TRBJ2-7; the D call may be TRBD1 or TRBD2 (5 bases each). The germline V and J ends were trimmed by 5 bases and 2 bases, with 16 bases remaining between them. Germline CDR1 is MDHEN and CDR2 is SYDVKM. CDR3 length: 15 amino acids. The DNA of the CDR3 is TGTGCCAGCAGTCCTCAGAGGGGCAGACCCTACGAGCAGTACTTC. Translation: CASSPQRGRPYEQYF.

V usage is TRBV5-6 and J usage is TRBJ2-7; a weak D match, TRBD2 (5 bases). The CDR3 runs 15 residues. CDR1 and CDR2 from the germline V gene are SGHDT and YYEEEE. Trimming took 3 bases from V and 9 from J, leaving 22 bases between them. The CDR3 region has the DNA TGTGCCAGCAGCTACAGAGGGCCCTCCTGGCCTGGGCAGTACTTC. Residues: CASSYRGPSWPGQYF.

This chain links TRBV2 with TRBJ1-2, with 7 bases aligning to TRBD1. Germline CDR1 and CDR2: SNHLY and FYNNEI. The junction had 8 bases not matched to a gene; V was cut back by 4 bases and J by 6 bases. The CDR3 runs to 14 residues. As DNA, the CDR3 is TGTGCCAGCAGTGTCGGGGCAGGGGGTGATGGCTACACCTTC. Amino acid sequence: CASSVGAGGDGYTF.

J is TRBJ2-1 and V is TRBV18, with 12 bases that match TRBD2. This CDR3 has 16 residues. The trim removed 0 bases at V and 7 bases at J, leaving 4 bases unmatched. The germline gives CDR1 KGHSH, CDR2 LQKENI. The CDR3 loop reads CASSPPTSGRYNEQFF. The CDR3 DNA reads TGTGCCAGCTCACCACCCACTAGCGGGAGGTATAATGAGCAGTTCTTC.

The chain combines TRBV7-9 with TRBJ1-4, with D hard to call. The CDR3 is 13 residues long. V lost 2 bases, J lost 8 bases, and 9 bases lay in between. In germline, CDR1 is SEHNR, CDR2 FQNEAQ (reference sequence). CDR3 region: CASSLKGEEKLFF. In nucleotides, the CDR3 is TGTGCCAGCAGCTTAAAAGGAGAAGAAAAACTGTTTTTT.

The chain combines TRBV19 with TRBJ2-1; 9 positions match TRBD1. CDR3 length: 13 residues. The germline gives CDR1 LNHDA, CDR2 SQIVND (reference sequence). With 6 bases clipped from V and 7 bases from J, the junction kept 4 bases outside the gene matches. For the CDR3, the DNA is TGTGCCAGTAGGATGACAGGGGGGAATGAGCAGTTCTTC. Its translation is CASRMTGGNEQFF.

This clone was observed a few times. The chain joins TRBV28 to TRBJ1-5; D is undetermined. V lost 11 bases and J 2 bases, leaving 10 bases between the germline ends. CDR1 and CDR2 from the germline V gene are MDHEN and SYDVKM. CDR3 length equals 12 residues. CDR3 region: CAGSRGNQPQHF. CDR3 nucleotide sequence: TGTGCCGGATCTAGGGGCAATCAGCCCCAGCATTTT. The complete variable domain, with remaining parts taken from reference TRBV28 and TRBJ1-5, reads DVKVTQSSRYLVKRTGEKVFLECVQDMDHENMFWYRQDPGLGLRLIYFSYDVKMKEKGDIPEGYSVSREKKERFSLILESASTNQTSMYLCAGSRGNQPQHFGDGTRLSIL.

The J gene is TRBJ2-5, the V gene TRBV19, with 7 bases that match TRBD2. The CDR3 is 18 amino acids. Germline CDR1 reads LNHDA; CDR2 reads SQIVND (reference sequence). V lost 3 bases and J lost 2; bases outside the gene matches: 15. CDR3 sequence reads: CASSIRRTSVGQQETQYF. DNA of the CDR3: TGTGCCAGTAGTATTCGGCGAACTAGCGTAGGGCAACAAGAGACCCAGTACTTC.

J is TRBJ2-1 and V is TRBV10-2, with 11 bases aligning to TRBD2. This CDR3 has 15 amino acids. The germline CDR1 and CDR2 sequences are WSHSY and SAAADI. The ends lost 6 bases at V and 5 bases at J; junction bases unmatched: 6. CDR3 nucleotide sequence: TGCGCCAGCAGCGATAGCGGGAGGGGGCACAATGAGCAGTTCTTC. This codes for CASSDSGRGHNEQFF.

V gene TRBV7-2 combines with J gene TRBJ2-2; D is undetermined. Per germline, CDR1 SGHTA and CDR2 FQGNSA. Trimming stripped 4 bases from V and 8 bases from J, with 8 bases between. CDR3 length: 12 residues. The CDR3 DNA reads TGTGCCAGCAGCTGGTCGTATGGGGAGCTGTTTTTT. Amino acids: CASSWSYGELFF. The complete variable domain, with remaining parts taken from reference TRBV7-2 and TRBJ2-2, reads GAGVSQSPSNKVTEKGKDVELRCDPISGHTALYWYRQSLGQGLEFLIYFQGNSAPDKSGLPSDRFSAERTGGSVSTLTIQRTQQEDSAVYLCASSWSYGELFFGEGSRLTVL.

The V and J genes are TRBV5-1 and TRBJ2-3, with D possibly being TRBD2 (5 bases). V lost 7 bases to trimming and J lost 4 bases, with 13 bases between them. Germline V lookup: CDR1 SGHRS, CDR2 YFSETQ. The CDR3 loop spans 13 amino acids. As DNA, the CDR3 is TGCGCCAGCGGGCGGGTGAATCCAGATACGCAGTATTTT. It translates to CASGRVNPDTQYF.

The CDR3 sequence is CASSQSKRGDSYEQYF. CDR3 in DNA: TGCGCCAGCAGTCAATCGAAGCGGGGGGACTCCTACGAGCAGTACTTC. The rearrangement uses TRBV23-1 and TRBJ2-7; 9 bases align to TRBD2. TRBV23-1 is identified as an open reading frame with a role that is uncertain. There are 16 residues in the CDR3. V was clipped by 0 bases and J by 0 bases; unmatched bases: 3.

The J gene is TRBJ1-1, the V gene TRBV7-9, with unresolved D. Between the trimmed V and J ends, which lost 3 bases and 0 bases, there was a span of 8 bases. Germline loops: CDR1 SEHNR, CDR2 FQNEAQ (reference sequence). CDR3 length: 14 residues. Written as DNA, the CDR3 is TGTGCCAGCAGCTTGACACTAATGAACACTGAAGCTTTCTTT. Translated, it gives CASSLTLMNTEAFF.

CDR3 loop: CASGLVLGSWGGTGGDQPQHF. In DNA form, the CDR3 reads TGTGCTAGTGGTTTGGTATTGGGGTCTTGGGGCGGGACAGGGGGGGATCAGCCCCAGCATTTT. V and J are TRBV12-5 and TRBJ1-5, with TRBD1 matching 11 bases. V gave up 0 bases and J gave up 5 bases; unmatched junction bases: 18. Germline assignment: CDR1 LGHNT and CDR2 FRNRAP. This CDR3 is 21 amino acids long.

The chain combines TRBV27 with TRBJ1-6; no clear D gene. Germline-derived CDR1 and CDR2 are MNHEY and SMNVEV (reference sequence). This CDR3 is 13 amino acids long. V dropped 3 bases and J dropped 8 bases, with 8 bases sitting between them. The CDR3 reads CASSLVSDSPLHF. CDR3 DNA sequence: TGTGCCAGCAGTTTGGTTAGTGATTCACCCCTCCACTTT.